This TCR beta chain came from a study of blood T cell repertoires in COVID-19 (dated by TCRdb to 2020 to 2021). At the level of the whole study: The collaborator samples originated in the United States, Italy and Spain and spanned the acute and convalescent phases of COVID-19. Where HLA class I and class II types were available, the types were taken from metadata supplied by the sample provider, not from assay-based typing. Deeply sampled blood TCRbeta repertoires from subjects exposed to, actively infected with, or recovered from COVID-19 were included in the dataset. The material from the prospective study consisted of cDNA or gDNA derived from T cells, B-cell-depleted T cells, or PBMCs. A freely available public database, intended as a resource for researchers studying the immune response to SARS-CoV-2, is where the repertoires were released. Samples were obtained from the ongoing ImmuneRACE study (first 160 participants) and from 1,254 subjects provided by 6 global collaborators. Nearly every sample came with metadata listing a de-identified subject ID, COVID-19 status, age in years and sex. The paper as a whole reports these results and caveats: How much clinical and demographic metadata was included differed by source and by participant, and the metadata was provided uncurated.

About this clone: It lacks a known antigen. No much larger clone exists at a distance of one base, and base qualities are not known.

Each collaborating institution followed its own protocols to collect whole blood in K2EDTA tubes. For TCRbeta analysis, collaborators shipped samples as frozen whole blood, isolated PBMCs, or DNA extracted from either of those sample types. The junction shows trimming of 4 bases on V and 5 bases on J, plus 19 bases between the germline ends. In the germline V gene, CDR1 corresponds to SGHDT and CDR2 to YYEEEE. Inclusive of the bounding cysteine and phenylalanine, the CDR3 is 15 residues long. Left in the record is the CDR3 DNA by itself, 45 bases read in frame from the first base. TCRbeta CDR3 regions were amplified from genomic DNA using the immunoSEQ Assay, a bias-controlled multiplex PCR. The published analysis was carried out like this. Within the assay, amplification of reference gene primers was used to estimate how many nucleated cells each sample contained. Sequence reads were collapsed and filtered to measure the absolute abundance of every unique TCRbeta CDR3 rearrangement. For each sample, productive Simpson clonality was calculated as the square root of Simpson's diversity index across productive rearrangements. TCRdb stores this immuneACCESS table with in-frame sequences only. Part of the clones is absent; in the studies checked, under half of the shortfall reflects unresolved V genes, and no reason is known for the rest. That table furnishes V, J and clone size, whereas the DNA furnished D and trimming. This sample gives 110,000 or so clones in total; about 85% of them show up just once. The ten largest clones take up around 1.5% of the sample.

The TCR comes from a man in his forties or fifties with acute or convalescent COVID-19. The material sequenced was peripheral blood. The sequence joins TRBV5-6 to TRBJ2-7, and TRBD1 may be the D gene, going by 5 matching bases. The sequence in DNA is TGTGCCAGCAGCGCCTTGGGAACAGGTTCCGACGAGCAGTACTTC. It specifies CASSALGTGSDEQYF.